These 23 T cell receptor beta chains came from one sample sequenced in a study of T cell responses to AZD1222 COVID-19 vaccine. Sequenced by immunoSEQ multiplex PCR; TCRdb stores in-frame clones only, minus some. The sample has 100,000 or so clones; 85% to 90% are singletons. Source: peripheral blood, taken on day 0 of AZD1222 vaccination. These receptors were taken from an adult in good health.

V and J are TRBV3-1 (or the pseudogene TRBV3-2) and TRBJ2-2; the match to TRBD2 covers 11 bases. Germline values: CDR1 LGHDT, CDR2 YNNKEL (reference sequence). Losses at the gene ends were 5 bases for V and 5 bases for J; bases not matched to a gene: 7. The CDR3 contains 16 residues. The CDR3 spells CASSFKVAGGTGELFF. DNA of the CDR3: TGTGCCAGCAGCTTTAAGGTAGCGGGAGGGACCGGGGAGCTGTTTTTT.

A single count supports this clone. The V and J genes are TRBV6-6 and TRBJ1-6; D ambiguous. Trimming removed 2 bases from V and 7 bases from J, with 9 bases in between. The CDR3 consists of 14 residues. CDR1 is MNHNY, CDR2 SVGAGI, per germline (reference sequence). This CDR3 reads CASSYEKRNSPLHF. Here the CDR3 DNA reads TGTGCCAGCAGTTACGAGAAAAGGAATTCACCCCTCCACTTT.

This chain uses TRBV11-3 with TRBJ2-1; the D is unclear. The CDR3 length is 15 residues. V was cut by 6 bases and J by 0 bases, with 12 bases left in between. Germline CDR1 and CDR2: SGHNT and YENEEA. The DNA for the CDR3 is TGTGCCAGCAGAGATACAAAAAGCTCCTACAATGAGCAGTTCTTC. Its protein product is CASRDTKSSYNEQFF.

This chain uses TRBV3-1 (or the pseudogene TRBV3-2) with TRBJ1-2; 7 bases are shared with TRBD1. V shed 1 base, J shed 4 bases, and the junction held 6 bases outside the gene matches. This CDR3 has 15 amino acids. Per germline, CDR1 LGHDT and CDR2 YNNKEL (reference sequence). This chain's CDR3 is CASSQASGQVYGYTF. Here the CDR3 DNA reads TGTGCCAGCAGCCAAGCCTCAGGACAGGTCTATGGCTACACCTTC.

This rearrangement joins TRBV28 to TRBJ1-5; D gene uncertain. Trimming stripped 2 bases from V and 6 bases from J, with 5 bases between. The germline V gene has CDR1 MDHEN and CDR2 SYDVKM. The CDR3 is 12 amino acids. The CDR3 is CASSLRLQPQHF. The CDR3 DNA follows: TGTGCCAGCAGTTTAAGGCTTCAGCCCCAGCATTTT.

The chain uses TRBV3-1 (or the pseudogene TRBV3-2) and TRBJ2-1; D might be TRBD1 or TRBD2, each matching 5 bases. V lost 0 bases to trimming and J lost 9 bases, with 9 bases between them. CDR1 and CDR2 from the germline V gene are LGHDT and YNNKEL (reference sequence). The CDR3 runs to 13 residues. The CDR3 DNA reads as TGTGCCAGCAGCCAAGAACTAGGGGTTGAGCAGTTCTTC. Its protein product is CASSQELGVEQFF.

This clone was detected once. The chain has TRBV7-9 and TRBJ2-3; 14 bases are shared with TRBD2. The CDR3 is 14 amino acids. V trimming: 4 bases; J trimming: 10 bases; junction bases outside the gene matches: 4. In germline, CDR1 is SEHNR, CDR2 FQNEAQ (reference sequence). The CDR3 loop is CASSSGLAGEAQYF. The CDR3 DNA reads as TGTGCCAGCAGCTCGGGACTAGCGGGAGAAGCGCAGTATTTT. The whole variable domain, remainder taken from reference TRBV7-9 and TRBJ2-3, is DTGVSQNPRHKITKRGQNVTFRCDPISEHNRLYWYRQTLGQGPEFLTYFQNEAQLEKSRLLSDRFSAERPKGSFSTLEIQRTEQGDSAMYLCASSSGLAGEAQYFGPGTRLTVL.

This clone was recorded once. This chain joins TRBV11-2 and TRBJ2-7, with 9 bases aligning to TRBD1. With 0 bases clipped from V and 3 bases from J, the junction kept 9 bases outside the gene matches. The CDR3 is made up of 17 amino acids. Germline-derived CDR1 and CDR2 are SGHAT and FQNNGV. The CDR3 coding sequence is TGTGCCAGCAGCTTAGATCCTGGGACAGGGAGATTCTACGAGCAGTACTTC. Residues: CASSLDPGTGRFYEQYF.

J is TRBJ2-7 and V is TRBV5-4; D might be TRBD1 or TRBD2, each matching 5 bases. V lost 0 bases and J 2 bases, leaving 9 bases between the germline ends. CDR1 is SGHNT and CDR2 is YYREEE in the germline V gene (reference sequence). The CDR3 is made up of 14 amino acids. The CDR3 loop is CASSLGGSPYEQYF. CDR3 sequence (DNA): TGTGCCAGCAGCTTGGGGGGGTCCCCCTACGAGCAGTACTTC.

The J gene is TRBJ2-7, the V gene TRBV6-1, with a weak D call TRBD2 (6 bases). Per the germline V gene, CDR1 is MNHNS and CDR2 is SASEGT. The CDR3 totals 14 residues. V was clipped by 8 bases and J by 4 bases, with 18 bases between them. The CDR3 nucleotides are TGTGCCAGCGGAACCGGGACTTACCTTTACGAGCAGTACTTC. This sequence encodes CASGTGTYLYEQYF.

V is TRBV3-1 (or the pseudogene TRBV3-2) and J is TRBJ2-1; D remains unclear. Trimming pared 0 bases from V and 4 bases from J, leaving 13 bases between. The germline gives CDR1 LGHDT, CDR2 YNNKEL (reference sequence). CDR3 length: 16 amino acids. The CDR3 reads CASSQERKRLYNEQFF. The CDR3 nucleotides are TGTGCCAGCAGCCAAGAGAGGAAGAGGTTGTACAATGAGCAGTTCTTC.

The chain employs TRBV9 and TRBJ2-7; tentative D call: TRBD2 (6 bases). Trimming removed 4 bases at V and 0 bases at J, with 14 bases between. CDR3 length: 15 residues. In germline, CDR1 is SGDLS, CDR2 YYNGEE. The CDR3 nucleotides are TGTGCCAGCAGCCCTACCGACGGGAGCTCCTACGAGCAGTACTTC. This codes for CASSPTDGSSYEQYF.

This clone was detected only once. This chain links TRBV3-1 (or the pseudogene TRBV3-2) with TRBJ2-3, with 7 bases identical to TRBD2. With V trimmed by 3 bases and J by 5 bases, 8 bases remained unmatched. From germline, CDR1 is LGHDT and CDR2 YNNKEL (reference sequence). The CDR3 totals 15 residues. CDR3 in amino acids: CASSQVRGGRDTQYF. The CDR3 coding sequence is TGTGCCAGCAGCCAGGTTCGGGGCGGGAGAGATACGCAGTATTTT.

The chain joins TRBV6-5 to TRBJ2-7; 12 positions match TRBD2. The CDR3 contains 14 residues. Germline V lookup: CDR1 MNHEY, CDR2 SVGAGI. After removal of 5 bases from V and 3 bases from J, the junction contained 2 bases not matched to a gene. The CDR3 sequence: CASSRTSGNYEQYF. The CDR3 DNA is TGTGCCAGCAGTCGGACTAGCGGGAACTACGAGCAGTACTTC.

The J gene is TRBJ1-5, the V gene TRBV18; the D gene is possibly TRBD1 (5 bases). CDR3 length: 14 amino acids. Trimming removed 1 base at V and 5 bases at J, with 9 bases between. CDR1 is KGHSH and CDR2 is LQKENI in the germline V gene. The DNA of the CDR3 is TGTGCCAGCTCACCACGGTCCAGGGATCAGCCCCAGCATTTT. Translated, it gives CASSPRSRDQPQHF.

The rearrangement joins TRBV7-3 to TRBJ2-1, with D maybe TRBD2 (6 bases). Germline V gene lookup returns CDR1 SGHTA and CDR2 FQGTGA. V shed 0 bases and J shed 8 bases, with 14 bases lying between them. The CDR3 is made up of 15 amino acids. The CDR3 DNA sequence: TGTGCCAGCAGCTTAACCGGACTATCCCGGGATGAGCAGTTCTTC. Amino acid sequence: CASSLTGLSRDEQFF.

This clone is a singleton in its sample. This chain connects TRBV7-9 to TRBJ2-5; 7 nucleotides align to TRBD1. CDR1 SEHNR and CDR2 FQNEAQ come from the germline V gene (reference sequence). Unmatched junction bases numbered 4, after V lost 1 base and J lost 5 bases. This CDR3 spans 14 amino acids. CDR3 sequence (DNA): TGTGCCAGCAGCTTAGACAGGGGCAGTGAGACCCAGTACTTC. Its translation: CASSLDRGSETQYF.

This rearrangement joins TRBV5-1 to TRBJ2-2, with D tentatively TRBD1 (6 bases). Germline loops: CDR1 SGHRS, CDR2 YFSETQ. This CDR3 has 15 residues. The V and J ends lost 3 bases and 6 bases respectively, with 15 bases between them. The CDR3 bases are TGCGCCAGCAGCTCGGGACAAAACCTTGCCGGGGAGCTGTTTTTT. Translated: CASSSGQNLAGELFF.

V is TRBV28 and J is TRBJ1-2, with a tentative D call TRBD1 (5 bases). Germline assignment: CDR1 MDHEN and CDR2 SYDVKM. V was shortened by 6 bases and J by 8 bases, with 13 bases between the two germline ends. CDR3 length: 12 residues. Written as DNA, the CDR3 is TGTGCCAGCAGGACCGGGACCGACGGCTACACCTTC. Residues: CASRTGTDGYTF.

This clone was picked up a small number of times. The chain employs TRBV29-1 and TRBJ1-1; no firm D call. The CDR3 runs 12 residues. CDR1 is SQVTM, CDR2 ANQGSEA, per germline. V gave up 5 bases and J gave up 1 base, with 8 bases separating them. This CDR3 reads CSVWDRNTEAFF. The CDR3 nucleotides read TGCAGCGTTTGGGATAGGAACACTGAAGCTTTCTTT.

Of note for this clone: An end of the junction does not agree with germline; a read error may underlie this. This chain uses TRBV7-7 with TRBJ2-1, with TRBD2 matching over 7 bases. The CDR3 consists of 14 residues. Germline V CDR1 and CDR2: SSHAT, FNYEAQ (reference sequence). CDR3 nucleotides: TGTGCTAGCAGCCAGAGCGGGATGTCGAATGAGCAGTTCTTC. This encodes CASSQSGMSNEQFF.

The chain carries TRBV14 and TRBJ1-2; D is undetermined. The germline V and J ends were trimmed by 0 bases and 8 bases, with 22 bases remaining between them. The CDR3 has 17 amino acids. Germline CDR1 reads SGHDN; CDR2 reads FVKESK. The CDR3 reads CASSQDTNSFFIMGYTF. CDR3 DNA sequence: TGTGCCAGCAGCCAAGATACGAACAGTTTTTTCATTATGGGCTACACCTTC.

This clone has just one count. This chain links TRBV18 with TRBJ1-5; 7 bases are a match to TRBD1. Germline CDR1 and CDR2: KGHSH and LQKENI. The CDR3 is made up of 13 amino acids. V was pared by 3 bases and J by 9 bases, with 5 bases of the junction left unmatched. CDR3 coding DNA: TGTGCCAGCTCACCGAGACAGGGCGGGCCCCAGCATTTT. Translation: CASSPRQGGPQHF. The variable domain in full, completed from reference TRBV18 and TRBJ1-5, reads NAGVMQNPRHLVRRRGQEARLRCSPMKGHSHVYWYRQLPEEGLKFMVYLQKENIIDESGMPKERFSAEFPKEGPSILRIQQVVRGDSAAYFCASSPRQGGPQHFGDGTRLSIL.